This TCR beta chain was observed in a study of follicular helper T cells after annual influenza vaccination. About the research overall: Days 0, 7 and 28 post-vaccination were the blood draw times. For some subjects, blood spans the 2013-2014, 2014-2015 and 2015-2016 annual vaccinations. Findings and limits, study-wide: Plasmablast frequency change correlated with clonality change in ICOS+CD38+ cTfh.

This CDR3 has 14 residues. Trimming took 3 bases from V and 6 from J; bases not matched to a gene: 6. Germline V gene data show CDR1 as SGHTA and CDR2 as FQGNSA. Turning to this clone: The target antigen is unknown.

Stated time point: 2014-2015 season, 7 days after vaccination. Community-dwelling subjects without influenza vaccination in the prior 6 months were enrolled. Using immunoSEQ multiplex PCR, the repertoire was profiled, and TCRdb retains in-frame clones only, with some absent. The sample records about 15,000 clones, 65% to 85% being singletons. The sequence was collected from an adult who received the influenza vaccine. The chain combines TRBV7-2 with TRBJ1-2, with TRBD1 matching 8 bases. The sequencing here drew on CXCR5+ CD38- circulating T follicular helper cells from blood, taken 7 days after influenza vaccination. This sample's subset: circulating Tfh, non-naive CD4+CXCR5+PD-1+ (ICOS+CD38+ or ICOS-CD38-). DNA for the CDR3: TGTGCCAGCAGCTTCCCGGGACAGGCTGATGGCTACACCTTC. Protein: CASSFPGQADGYTF. Filled out from reference TRBV7-2 and TRBJ1-2, the complete variable domain reads GAGVSQSPSNKVTEKGKDVELRCDPISGHTALYWYRQSLGQGLEFLIYFQGNSAPDKSGLPSDRFSAERTGGSVSTLTIQRTQQEDSAVYLCASSFPGQADGYTFGSGTRLTVV.